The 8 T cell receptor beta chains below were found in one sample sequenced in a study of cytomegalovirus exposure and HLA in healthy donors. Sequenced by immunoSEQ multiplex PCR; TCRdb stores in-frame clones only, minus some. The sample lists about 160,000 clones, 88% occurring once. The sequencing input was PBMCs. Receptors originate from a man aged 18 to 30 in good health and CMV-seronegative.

For the CDR3, the DNA is TGTGCCAGCAGCGAGCTCACAGATACGCAGTATTTT. It codes for CASSELTDTQYF. The chain couples TRBV11-2 to TRBJ2-3; no clear D gene. Germline values: CDR1 SGHAT, CDR2 FQNNGV. The germline V and J ends were trimmed by 5 bases and 2 bases, with 5 bases remaining between them. CDR3 size: 12 residues.

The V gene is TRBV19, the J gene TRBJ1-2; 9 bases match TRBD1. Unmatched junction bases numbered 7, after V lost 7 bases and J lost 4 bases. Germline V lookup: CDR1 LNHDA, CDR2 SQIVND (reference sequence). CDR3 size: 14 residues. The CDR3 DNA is TGTGCCAGTACCGCCCTGGACAGGGGCTATGGCTACACCTTC. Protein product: CASTALDRGYGYTF. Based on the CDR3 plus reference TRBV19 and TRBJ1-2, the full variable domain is DGGITQSPKYLFRKEGQNVTLSCEQNLNHDAMYWYRQDPGQGLRLIYYSQIVNDFQKGDIAEGYSVSREKKESFPLTVTSAQKNPTAFYLCASTALDRGYGYTFGSGTRLTVV.

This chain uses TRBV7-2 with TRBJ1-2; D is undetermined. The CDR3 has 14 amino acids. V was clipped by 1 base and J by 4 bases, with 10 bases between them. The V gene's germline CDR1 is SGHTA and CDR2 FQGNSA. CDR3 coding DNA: TGTGCCAGCAGCTTAGGTCAGGCCTTCTATGGCTACACCTTC. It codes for CASSLGQAFYGYTF.

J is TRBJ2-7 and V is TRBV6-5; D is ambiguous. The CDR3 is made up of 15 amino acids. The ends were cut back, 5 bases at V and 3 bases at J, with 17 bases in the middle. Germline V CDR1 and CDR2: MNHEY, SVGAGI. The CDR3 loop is CASSLETEYYYEQYF. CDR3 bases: TGTGCCAGCAGTCTCGAGACCGAATACTACTACGAGCAGTACTTC.

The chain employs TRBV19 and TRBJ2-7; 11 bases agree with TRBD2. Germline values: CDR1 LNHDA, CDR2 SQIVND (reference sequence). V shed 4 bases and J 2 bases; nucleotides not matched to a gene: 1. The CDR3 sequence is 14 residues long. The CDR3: CASSSSGRAYEQYF. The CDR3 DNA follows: TGTGCCAGTAGTAGTAGCGGGAGGGCCTACGAGCAGTACTTC.

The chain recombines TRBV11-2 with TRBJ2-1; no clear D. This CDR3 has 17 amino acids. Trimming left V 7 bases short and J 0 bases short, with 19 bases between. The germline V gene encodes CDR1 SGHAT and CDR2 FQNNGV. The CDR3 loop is CASKSLFGFSSYNEQFF. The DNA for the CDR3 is TGTGCCAGCAAGTCCCTTTTCGGGTTTAGCTCCTACAATGAGCAGTTCTTC.

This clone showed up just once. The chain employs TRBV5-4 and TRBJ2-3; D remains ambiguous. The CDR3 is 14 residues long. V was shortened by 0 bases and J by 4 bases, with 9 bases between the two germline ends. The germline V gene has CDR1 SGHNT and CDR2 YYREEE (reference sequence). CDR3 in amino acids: CASSLVSQPDTQYF. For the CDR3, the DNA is TGTGCCAGCAGCTTGGTTTCACAACCAGATACGCAGTATTTT.

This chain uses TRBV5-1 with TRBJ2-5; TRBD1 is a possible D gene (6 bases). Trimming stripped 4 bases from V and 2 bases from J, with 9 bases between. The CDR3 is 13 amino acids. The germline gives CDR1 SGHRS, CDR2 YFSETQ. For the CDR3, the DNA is TGCGCCAGCAGCACCGGACAGCAAGAGACCCAGTACTTC. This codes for CASSTGQQETQYF.